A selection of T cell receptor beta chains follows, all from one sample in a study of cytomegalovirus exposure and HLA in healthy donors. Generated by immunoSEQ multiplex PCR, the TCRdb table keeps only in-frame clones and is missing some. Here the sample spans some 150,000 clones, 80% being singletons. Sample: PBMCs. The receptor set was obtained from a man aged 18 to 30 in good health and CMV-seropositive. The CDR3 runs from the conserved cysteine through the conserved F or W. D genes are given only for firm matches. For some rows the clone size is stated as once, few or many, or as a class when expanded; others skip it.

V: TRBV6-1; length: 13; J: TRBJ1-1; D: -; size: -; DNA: TGTGCCAGCAGTGACGTTCGGGGTGCTGAAGCTTTCTTT; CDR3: CASSDVRGAEAFF
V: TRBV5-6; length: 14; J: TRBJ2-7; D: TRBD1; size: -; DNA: TGTGCCAGCAGCTTGTACGGGACAGCCTACGAGCAGTACTTC; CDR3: CASSLYGTAYEQYF
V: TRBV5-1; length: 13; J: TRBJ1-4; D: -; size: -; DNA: TGCGCCAGCATGGGGCCCCCCGACGAAAAACTGTTTTTT; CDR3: CASMGPPDEKLFF
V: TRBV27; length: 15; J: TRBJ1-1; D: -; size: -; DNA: TGTGCCAGCAGTTCCTCGGGGGGGCTGGGGACTGAAGCTTTCTTT; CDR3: CASSSSGGLGTEAFF
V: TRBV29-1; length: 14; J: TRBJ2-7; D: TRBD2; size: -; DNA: TGCAGCGTTGGGACTAGCGGGAGGGCCGACGAGCAGTACTTC; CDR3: CSVGTSGRADEQYF
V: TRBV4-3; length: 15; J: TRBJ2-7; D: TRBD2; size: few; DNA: TGCGCCAGCAGCCAAGATCTGGGACTAGTGGCTGAGCAGTACTTC; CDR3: CASSQDLGLVAEQYF
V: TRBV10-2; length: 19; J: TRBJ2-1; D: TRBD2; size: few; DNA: TGCGCCAGCAGTGAGTCAGGACTAGCGGGGCCCCGATCCTACAATGAGCAGTTCTTC; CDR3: CASSESGLAGPRSYNEQFF
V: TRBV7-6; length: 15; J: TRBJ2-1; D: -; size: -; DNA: TGTGCCAGCAGCTTAAGGGGTATTAAAGGGAATGAGCAGTTCTTC; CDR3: CASSLRGIKGNEQFF
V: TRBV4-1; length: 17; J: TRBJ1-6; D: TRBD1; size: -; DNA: TGCGCCAGCAGCCCCGGGACAGGAGTTATTTCGGATTCACCCCTCCACTTT; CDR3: CASSPGTGVISDSPLHF
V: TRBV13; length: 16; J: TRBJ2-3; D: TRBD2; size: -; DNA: TGTGCCAGCAGCTCGAAAAGGGGACTAGCGGTAGATACGCAGTATTTT; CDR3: CASSSKRGLAVDTQYF
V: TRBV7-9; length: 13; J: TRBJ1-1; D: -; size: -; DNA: TGTGCCAGCAGCTTAGGAGAGAACACTGAAGCTTTCTTT; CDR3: CASSLGENTEAFF
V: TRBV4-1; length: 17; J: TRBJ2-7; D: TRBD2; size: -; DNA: TGCGCCAGCAGCCAAGATGTAGCGGGACCCAGGTCATACGAGCAGTACTTC; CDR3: CASSQDVAGPRSYEQYF
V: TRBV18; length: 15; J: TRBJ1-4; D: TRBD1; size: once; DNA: TGTGCCAGCTCACCCTTCGGGACAGGGGATGAAAAACTGTTTTTT; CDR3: CASSPFGTGDEKLFF
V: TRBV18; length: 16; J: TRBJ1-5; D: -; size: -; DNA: TGTGCCAGCTCACCGGGTGAAACAGCAAAGAATCAGCCCCAGCATTTT; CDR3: CASSPGETAKNQPQHF
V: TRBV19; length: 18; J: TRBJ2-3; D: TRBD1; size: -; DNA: TGTGCCAGTAGTATCACGGGACAGGGGATGGGCACAGAGGTTACGCAGTATTTT; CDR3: CASSITGQGMGTEVTQYF
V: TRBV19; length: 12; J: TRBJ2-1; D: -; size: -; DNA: TGTGCCAGTAGTATTGGTGCGGCTGAGCAGTTCTTC; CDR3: CASSIGAAEQFF
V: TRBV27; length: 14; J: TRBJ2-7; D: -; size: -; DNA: TGTGCCAGCAGTTCCATAAACTCACCCATCAAGCAGTACTTC; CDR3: CASSSINSPIKQYF
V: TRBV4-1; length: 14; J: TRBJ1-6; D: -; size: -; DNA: TGCGCCAGCAGCCAAGATTCGCCGGGGTCACCCCTCCACTTT; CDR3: CASSQDSPGSPLHF
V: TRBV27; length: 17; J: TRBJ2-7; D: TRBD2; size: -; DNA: TGTGCCAGCAGTGCCTTCTTAGGGCGGGAGGTCACCTACGAGCAGTACTTC; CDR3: CASSAFLGREVTYEQYF
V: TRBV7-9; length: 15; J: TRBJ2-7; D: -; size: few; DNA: TGTTCCAGCAGCCCTTTTCTCGGTATTCCCTACGAGCAGTACTTC; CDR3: CSSSPFLGIPYEQYF
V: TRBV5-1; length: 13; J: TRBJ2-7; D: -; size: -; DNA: TGCGCCAGCAGCAGCAAGGGGGACTACGAGCAGTACTTC; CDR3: CASSSKGDYEQYF
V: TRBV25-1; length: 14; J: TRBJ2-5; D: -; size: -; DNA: TGTGCCAGCAGTGAATCGGCAGGGCAAGAGACCCAGTACTTC; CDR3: CASSESAGQETQYF
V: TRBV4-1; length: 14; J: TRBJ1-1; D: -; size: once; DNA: TGCGCCAGCAGCCTTAAAGCCATGAACACTGAAGCTTTCTTT; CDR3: CASSLKAMNTEAFF
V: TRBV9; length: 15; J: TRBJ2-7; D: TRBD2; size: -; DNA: TGTGCCAGCAGCGTAGGGTCTAGCGGGGGCTACGAGCAGTACTTC; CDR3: CASSVGSSGGYEQYF
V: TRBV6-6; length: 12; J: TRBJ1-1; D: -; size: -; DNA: TGTGCCAGCCGGCCAGGTAATGTTGAAGCTTTCTTT; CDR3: CASRPGNVEAFF
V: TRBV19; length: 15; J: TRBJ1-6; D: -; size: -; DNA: TGTGCCAGTAGATCCAAGTGGGGGGGTAATTCACCCCTCCACTTT; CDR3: CASRSKWGGNSPLHF
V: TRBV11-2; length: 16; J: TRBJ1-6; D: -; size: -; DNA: TGTGCCAGCAGCTTAGTTACAGGGCGATATAATTCACCCCTCCACTTT; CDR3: CASSLVTGRYNSPLHF
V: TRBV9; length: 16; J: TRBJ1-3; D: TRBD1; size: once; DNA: TGTGCCAGCAGCGCTGGGGACAGGGGGTTCGGAAACACCATATATTTT; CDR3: CASSAGDRGFGNTIYF
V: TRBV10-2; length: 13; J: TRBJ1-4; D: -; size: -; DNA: TGCGCCAGCAGTCGGGGGTTAATAGAAAAACTGTTTTTT; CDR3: CASSRGLIEKLFF
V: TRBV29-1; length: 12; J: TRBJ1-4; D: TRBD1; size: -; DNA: TGCAGCGGGGGGAGACAGGGAGAAAAACTGTTTTTT; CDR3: CSGGRQGEKLFF
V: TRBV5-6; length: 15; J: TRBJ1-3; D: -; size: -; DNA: TGTGCCAGCAGCAAGGACAGAGACTCTGGAAACACCATATATTTT; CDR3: CASSKDRDSGNTIYF
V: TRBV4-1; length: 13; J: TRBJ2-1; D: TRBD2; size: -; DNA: TGCGCCAGCAGCCAAGATACTAGCGATGAGCAGTTCTTC; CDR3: CASSQDTSDEQFF
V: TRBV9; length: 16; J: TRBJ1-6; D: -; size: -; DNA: TGTGCCAGCAGCGTGGATGGACTTACCTATAATTCACCCCTCCACTTT; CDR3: CASSVDGLTYNSPLHF
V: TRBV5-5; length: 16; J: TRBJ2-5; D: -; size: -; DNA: TGTGCCAGCAGCACGTATACAGGGCTCCGCCAAGAGACCCAGTACTTC; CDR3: CASSTYTGLRQETQYF
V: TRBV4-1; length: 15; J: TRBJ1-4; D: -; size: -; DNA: TGCGCCAGCAGCCAAGGGACAGTAACTAATGAAAAACTGTTTTTT; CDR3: CASSQGTVTNEKLFF
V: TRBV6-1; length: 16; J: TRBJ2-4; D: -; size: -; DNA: TGTGCCAGCAGTGATTCAATTTGGCTAGCCAAAAACAGTCAGTACTTC; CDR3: CASSDSIWLAKNSQYF
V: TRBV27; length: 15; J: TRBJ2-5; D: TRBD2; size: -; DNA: TGTGCCAGCAGTTGGGGTAGCGGGGGGGGAGAGACCCAGTACTTC; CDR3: CASSWGSGGGETQYF
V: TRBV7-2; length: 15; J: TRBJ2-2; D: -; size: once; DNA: TGTGCCAGCAGCTTCCCGGGATTCGACACCGGGGAGCTGTTTTTT; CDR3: CASSFPGFDTGELFF
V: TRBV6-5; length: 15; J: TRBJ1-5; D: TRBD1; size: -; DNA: TGTGCCAGCAGCACCGACAGGGCTGGCAATCAGCCCCAGCATTTT; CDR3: CASSTDRAGNQPQHF
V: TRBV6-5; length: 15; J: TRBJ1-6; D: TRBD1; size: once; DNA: TGTGCCAGCAGTTACTCATCAGGGGGTAATTCACCCCTCCACTTT; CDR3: CASSYSSGGNSPLHF
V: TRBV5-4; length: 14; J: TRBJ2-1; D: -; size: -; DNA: TGCGCCACACAGGGTAATTATGGAATCCATGAGCAGTTCTTC; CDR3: CATQGNYGIHEQFF
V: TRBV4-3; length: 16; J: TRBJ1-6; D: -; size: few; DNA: TGCGCCAGCAGCCAAGATTCGGCGGGTTTTAGTTCACCCCTCCACTTT; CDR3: CASSQDSAGFSSPLHF
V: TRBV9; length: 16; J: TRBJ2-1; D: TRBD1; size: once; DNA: TGTGCCAGCAGCGCCGCGACAGGGAGCAATTTTGATGAGCAGTTCTTC; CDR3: CASSAATGSNFDEQFF
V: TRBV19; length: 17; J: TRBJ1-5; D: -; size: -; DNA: TGTGCCAGTAGTATTGGAGCGGGGGGATATAGCAATCAGCCCCAGCATTTT; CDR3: CASSIGAGGYSNQPQHF
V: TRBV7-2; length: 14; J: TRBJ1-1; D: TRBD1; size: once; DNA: TGTGCCAGCAGCGCCCTGACAGGGGGAACTGAAGCTTTCTTT; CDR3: CASSALTGGTEAFF
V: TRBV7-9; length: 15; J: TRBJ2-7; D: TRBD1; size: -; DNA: TGTGCCAGCAGCTTTGAAGGGGGCAACTCCTACGAGCAGTACTTC; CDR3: CASSFEGGNSYEQYF
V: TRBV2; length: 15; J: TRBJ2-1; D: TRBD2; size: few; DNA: TGTGCCAGCAGTGAATATAGCGGGACCTACAATGAGCAGTTCTTC; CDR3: CASSEYSGTYNEQFF
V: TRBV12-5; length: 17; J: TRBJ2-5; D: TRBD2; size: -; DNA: TGTGCTAGTGGTTCGACTAGCGGGAGGCTGTACCAAGAGACCCAGTACTTC; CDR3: CASGSTSGRLYQETQYF
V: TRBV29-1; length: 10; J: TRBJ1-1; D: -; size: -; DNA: TGCAGCGGCGTAAGCACTGAAGCTTTCTTT; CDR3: CSGVSTEAFF
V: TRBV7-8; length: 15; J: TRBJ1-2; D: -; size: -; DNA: TGTGCCAGCAGCTTAAATTTGAGAGAAAACTATGGCTACACCTTC; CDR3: CASSLNLRENYGYTF
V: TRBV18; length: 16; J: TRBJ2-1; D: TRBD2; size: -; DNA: TGTGCCAGCTCACTCACTAGCGGTACGGTTTACAATGAGCAGTTCTTC; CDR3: CASSLTSGTVYNEQFF